A selection of T cell receptor beta chains follows, all from one sample in a study of blood T cell repertoires in COVID-19. Clones were read by immunoSEQ multiplex PCR, and TCRdb kept only the in-frame ones, dropping some. The data hold more than 85,000 clones, with approximately 84% observed a single time. The specimen sequenced was peripheral blood. The source is a woman aged 50 to 60 with acute or convalescent COVID-19. Both conserved end residues are part of each CDR3. The order of the fields is V gene, J gene, D gene, clone size, CDR3 protein, CDR3 DNA. A D gene is named only where the DNA matches it firmly. A row's size may be missing; if present it is once, few, many or a size class.

V: TRBV19; J: TRBJ1-5; D: TRBD1; size: .; CDR3: CASSIDWTGGQPQHF; DNA: TGTGCCAGTAGTATAGATTGGACAGGGGGTCAGCCCCAGCATTTT
V: TRBV19; J: TRBJ1-6; D: .; size: .; CDR3: CASSIGTANSPLHF; DNA: TGTGCCAGTAGTATAGGAACAGCTAATTCACCCCTCCACTTT
V: TRBV5-4; J: TRBJ2-7; D: TRBD2; size: .; CDR3: CASSPAGGSDEQYF; DNA: TGTGCCAGCAGCCCAGCGGGGGGGTCGGACGAGCAGTACTTC
V: TRBV6-2/TRBV6-3; J: TRBJ1-2; D: .; size: .; CDR3: CASSSREASYTF; DNA: TGTGCCAGCAGTTCCAGGGAGGCGAGCTACACCTTC
V: TRBV19; J: TRBJ1-6; D: .; size: few; CDR3: CASSIRRDNSPLHF; DNA: TGTGCCAGTAGTATACGCAGGGATAATTCACCCCTCCACTTT
V: TRBV6-5; J: TRBJ1-1; D: .; size: .; CDR3: CAIRQTAEAFF; DNA: TGTGCCATCCGGCAGACAGCTGAAGCTTTCTTT
V: TRBV30; J: TRBJ1-4; D: .; size: few; CDR3: CAWRRPADEKLFF; DNA: TGTGCCTGGAGACGGCCGGCGGATGAAAAACTGTTTTTT
V: TRBV11-2; J: TRBJ2-7; D: TRBD1; size: .; CDR3: CASSLVGQSGYEQYF; DNA: TGTGCCAGCAGCTTGGTGGGACAGTCGGGCTACGAGCAGTACTTC
V: TRBV11-2; J: TRBJ1-2; D: .; size: .; CDR3: CASSFRQGGGYTF; DNA: TGTGCCAGCAGCTTTCGGCAGGGTGGTGGCTACACCTTC
V: TRBV6-1; J: TRBJ2-6; D: .; size: .; CDR3: CASSGQVVLSSGANVLTF; DNA: TGTGCCAGCAGTGGACAGGTCGTTTTATCCTCTGGGGCCAACGTCCTGACTTTC
V: TRBV6-5; J: TRBJ2-5; D: .; size: .; CDR3: CASRRGFQETQYF; DNA: TGTGCCAGCAGAAGGGGTTTCCAAGAGACCCAGTACTTC
V: TRBV12-3/TRBV12-4; J: TRBJ1-2; D: .; size: .; CDR3: CASSPQEDYGYTF; DNA: TGTGCCAGCAGTCCCCAGGAGGACTATGGCTACACCTTC
V: TRBV7-2; J: TRBJ1-3; D: .; size: .; CDR3: CASSLLGGLLSGNTIYF; DNA: TGTGCCAGCAGCCTCCTAGGTGGCCTTCTCTCTGGAAACACCATATATTTT
V: TRBV15; J: TRBJ1-1; D: .; size: .; CDR3: CATSRDYFGGGEAFF; DNA: TGTGCCACCAGCAGAGATTATTTTGGGGGAGGCGAAGCTTTCTTT
V: TRBV3-1/TRBV3-2; J: TRBJ2-1; D: .; size: .; CDR3: CASSRGPGRLSYNEQFF; DNA: TGTGCCAGCAGCCGCGGACCCGGGAGATTGTCCTACAATGAGCAGTTCTTC
V: TRBV10-2; J: TRBJ1-2; D: .; size: .; CDR3: CASSLGARYGYTF; DNA: TGCGCCAGCAGTCTGGGGGCTCGCTATGGCTACACCTTC
V: TRBV5-1; J: TRBJ1-2; D: TRBD1; size: .; CDR3: CASSASPGQGFRSYTF; DNA: TGCGCCAGCAGCGCCTCCCCGGGACAGGGGTTTAGGAGCTACACCTTC
V: TRBV5-1; J: TRBJ1-1; D: .; size: .; CDR3: CASSSGVSNTEAFF; DNA: TGCGCCAGCAGCTCAGGGGTATCGAACACTGAAGCTTTCTTT
V: TRBV19; J: TRBJ2-2; D: .; size: .; CDR3: CASRFEAFRMSTGELFF; DNA: TGTGCCAGTAGATTTGAAGCGTTTCGGATGTCTACCGGGGAGCTGTTTTTT
V: TRBV28; J: TRBJ1-2; D: TRBD1; size: once; CDR3: CASSPPGQTPTNYGYTF; DNA: TGTGCCAGCAGCCCTCCGGGACAGACCCCCACTAACTATGGCTACACCTTC
V: TRBV5-1; J: TRBJ2-1; D: .; size: .; CDR3: CASAQGSSYNEQFF; DNA: TGCGCCAGCGCCCAGGGCAGCTCCTACAATGAGCAGTTCTTC
V: TRBV18; J: TRBJ2-1; D: .; size: once; CDR3: CASSPLAGGDEQFF; DNA: TGTGCCAGCTCACCACTGGCAGGCGGGGATGAGCAGTTCTTC
V: TRBV5-6; J: TRBJ2-3; D: .; size: .; CDR3: CASSAGTHSTDTQYF; DNA: TGTGCCAGCAGCGCCGGGACACACTCCACAGATACGCAGTATTTT
V: TRBV5-1; J: TRBJ1-2; D: .; size: .; CDR3: CASSFTDRTNYGYTF; DNA: TGCGCCAGCAGCTTTACCGACAGGACTAACTATGGCTACACCTTC
V: TRBV6-5; J: TRBJ1-1; D: .; size: .; CDR3: CASSYLSTSLAEAFF; DNA: TGTGCCAGCAGTTACTTATCGACAAGTCTTGCTGAAGCTTTCTTT
V: TRBV2; J: TRBJ2-7; D: .; size: .; CDR3: CASSEVRAAGREQYF; DNA: TGTGCCAGCAGTGAAGTACGGGCGGCGGGGCGCGAGCAGTACTTC
V: TRBV28; J: TRBJ2-2; D: TRBD2; size: .; CDR3: CASSLWSSGGTTGELFF; DNA: TGTGCCAGCAGTTTATGGTCTAGCGGGGGCACTACCGGGGAGCTGTTTTTT
V: TRBV7-2; J: TRBJ2-7; D: .; size: .; CDR3: CASSLAREQYF; DNA: TGTGCCAGCAGCTTAGCGAGAGAGCAGTACTTC
V: TRBV2; J: TRBJ2-7; D: .; size: .; CDR3: CASTLWGRIYEQYF; DNA: TGTGCCAGCACTCTCTGGGGGCGCATTTACGAGCAGTACTTC
V: TRBV24-1; J: TRBJ1-6; D: TRBD1; size: few; CDR3: CATSDQGQGRGLFYGNSPLHF; DNA: TGTGCCACCAGTGACCAGGGACAGGGAAGGGGACTGTTCTACGGTAATTCACCCCTCCACTTT
V: TRBV5-6; J: TRBJ2-3; D: .; size: .; CDR3: CASLRGTVLTDTQYF; DNA: TGTGCCAGCCTCCGGGGGACAGTTCTCACAGATACGCAGTATTTT
V: TRBV3-1/TRBV3-2; J: TRBJ1-2; D: .; size: .; CDR3: CASSQGRVSATF; DNA: TGTGCCAGCAGCCAAGGCAGGGTATCCGCCACCTTC
V: TRBV7-3; J: TRBJ2-1; D: .; size: .; CDR3: CASSPLPEQFF; DNA: TGTGCCAGCAGCCCCCTCCCTGAGCAGTTCTTC
V: TRBV5-4; J: TRBJ1-1; D: .; size: .; CDR3: CASSLEGGETEAFF; DNA: TGTGCCAGCAGCTTGGAGGGGGGGGAGACTGAAGCTTTCTTT
V: TRBV30; J: TRBJ2-6; D: TRBD2; size: once; CDR3: CAWGVGGASGANVLTF; DNA: TGTGCCTGGGGAGTCGGGGGGGCCTCTGGGGCCAACGTCCTGACTTTC
V: TRBV21-1; J: TRBJ1-2; D: .; size: .; CDR3: CASSNPAPYGYTF; DNA: TGTGCCAGCAGCAACCCTGCGCCCTATGGCTACACCTTC
V: TRBV5-8; J: TRBJ1-2; D: TRBD1; size: few; CDR3: CASSLGGQGDGYTF; DNA: TGTGCCAGCAGCTTGGGGGGACAGGGCGATGGCTACACCTTC
V: TRBV10-2; J: TRBJ2-7; D: .; size: once; CDR3: CASSGQAGTYEQYF; DNA: TGCGCCAGCAGTGGTCAGGCCGGAACCTACGAGCAGTACTTC
V: TRBV10-3; J: TRBJ2-1; D: .; size: .; CDR3: CAISPGQYNEQFF; DNA: TGTGCCATCAGCCCGGGACAATACAATGAGCAGTTCTTC